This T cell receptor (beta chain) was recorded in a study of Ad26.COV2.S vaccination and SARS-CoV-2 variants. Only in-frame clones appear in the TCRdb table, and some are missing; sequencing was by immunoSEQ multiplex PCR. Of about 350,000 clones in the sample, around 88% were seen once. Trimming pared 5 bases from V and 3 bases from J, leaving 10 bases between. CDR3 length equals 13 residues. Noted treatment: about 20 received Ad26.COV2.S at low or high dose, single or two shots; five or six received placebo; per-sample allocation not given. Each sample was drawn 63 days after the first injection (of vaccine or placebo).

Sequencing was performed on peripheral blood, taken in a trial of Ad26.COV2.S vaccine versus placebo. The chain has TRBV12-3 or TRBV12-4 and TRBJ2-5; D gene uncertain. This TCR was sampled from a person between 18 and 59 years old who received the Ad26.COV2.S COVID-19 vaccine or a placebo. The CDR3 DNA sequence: TGTGCCAGCAGTCCGCTAGAGAAAGAGACCCAGTACTTC. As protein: CASSPLEKETQYF.